The text below deals with one T cell receptor (beta chain). Its binding antigen is unknown. This may arise from a read error, as a much more abundant clone is one base away. Using a constant-region primer and ProtoScript II reverse transcriptase, TCRbeta-specific cDNA was reverse-transcribed from 500 to 650 ng total RNA. The TCRbeta libraries were prepared through three rounds of nested multiplex PCR following a slightly modified ARM-PCR procedure. The first two PCR rounds used multiplex TRBV1-TRBV30 forward primers with a Cbeta reverse primer, each for approximately 9 cycles. Sample barcodes and Illumina adapters were attached in a final 25-cycle PCR using Deep VentR polymerase. Amplicons of 200-500 bp were gel-purified with a QIAquick gel extraction kit before sequencing. TCRbeta amplicons were sequenced on an Illumina HiSeq 2500 with 250-bp paired-end reads. As for the original processing: Reads were quality-trimmed with Trimmomatic v0.33, and paired reads were merged with FLASH v1.2.11 to recover full CDR3 sequences. MiGEC v1.2.1b assigned V, D and J germline segments to the rearranged TCRbeta sequences. Clonotype statistics and Shannon-Wiener diversity indices were calculated with VDJtools v1.0.0. Except for diversity analysis, only each sample's 250 most abundant clonotypes were used in subsequent analyses to reduce sampling bias. TCRdb applied fastp at Q25 and MiXCR to the public reads, then kept only in-frame beta chains. Each entry merges the rows of one CDR3 protein and shows their most common DNA and genes. In this record, the V and J calls reflect TCRdb's handling and not the investigators' own analysis. The sample table contains about 320,000 distinct CDR3 sequences; only one count was recorded for roughly 60% of them. The ten largest clones add up to roughly 10% of the sample.

These data originate in a study of tumor-infiltrating lymphocytes in primary liver carcinoma (dated by TCRdb to 2017 to 2019). Notes on the research overall: Between November 2015 and March 2016, a few patients in China with histopathologically diagnosed primary liver carcinoma had their tumors surgically resected. The five patients had tumors staged T1-T3 N0M0, with maximum diameters ranging from roughly 4.2 to 11 cm. The five patients, three men and two women aged 30 to 69 years, had hepatocellular carcinoma (four) or combined HCC and intrahepatic cholangiocarcinoma (one). Reproducibility between technical replicate repertoires was high, with correlation coefficients above 0.98 and mean shared-clone rates about 0.9. Across five regions of each liver tumor, along with adjacent normal tissue and blood, the study brought together TCRbeta repertoire sequencing, expression microarrays and whole-exome sequencing. Each sample produced roughly 3.5 to 8 million productive TCRbeta reads, and read depth showed no significant difference between tissue types. TCRbeta repertoire sequencing covered 35 or so specimens from 5 patients: roughly 25 tumor regions, 5 adjacent noncancerous liver tissues and 5 peripheral blood samples.

Overall study outcomes, separate from this receptor: Repertoire overlap was higher between tumor regions (mean around 35%) than tumor-adjacent (approximately 17%) or tumor-blood (approximately 15%) pairs, consistent with antigen-driven expansion. Only a few patients were included in the study, and the authors note that the findings should be validated in a larger study. Comparison of CD4+ and CD8+ T cell repertoires was precluded by the use of bulk unsorted samples. The top 250 clones made up a significantly larger repertoire fraction in tumors than in blood (p = 0.039). Only the TCR beta chain was sequenced, so true repertoire diversity is likely underestimated because unpaired alpha chains were not captured.

Blood RNA was extracted from unsorted whole blood using TRIzol reagent, and germline DNA was obtained with the DNeasy Blood & Tissue kit. At the time of sampling, the patients had chronic HBV infection and had not received any treatment. Before surgery, 3.5 to 4 milliliters of peripheral blood were drawn into K2EDTA tubes. Measured from the cysteine to the phenylalanine, the CDR3 is 13 residues long. Only the CDR3 region is kept as DNA, spanning 39 bases read in frame from base 1. The CDR1 and CDR2 encoded by the germline V gene are MNHEY and SVGEGT. V loses 10 bases of germline sequence and J loses 3 bases, and the interval between the two ends is 13 bases.

The clonotype was recovered from a man aged 40-55 years with primary liver carcinoma and hepatitis B virus infection. Material for sequencing was peripheral blood. In this chain, TRBV6-2 or TRBV6-3 is recombined with TRBJ2-1; the D gene is perhaps TRBD2, on 5 matching bases. The CDR3: CAITTTNYNEQFF. The bases are TGTGCCATCACCACGACTAACTACAATGAGCAGTTCTTC.